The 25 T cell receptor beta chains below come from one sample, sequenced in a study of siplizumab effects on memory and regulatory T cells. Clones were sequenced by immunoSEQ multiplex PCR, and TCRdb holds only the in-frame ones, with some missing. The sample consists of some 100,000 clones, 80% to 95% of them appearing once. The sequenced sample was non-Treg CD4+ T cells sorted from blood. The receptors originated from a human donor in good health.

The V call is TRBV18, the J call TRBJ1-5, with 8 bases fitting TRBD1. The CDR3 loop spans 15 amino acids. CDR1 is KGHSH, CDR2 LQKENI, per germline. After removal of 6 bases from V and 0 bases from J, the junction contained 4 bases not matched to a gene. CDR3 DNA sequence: TGTGCCAGCTCCCCGACAGGGGATAGCAATCAGCCCCAGCATTTT. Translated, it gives CASSPTGDSNQPQHF.

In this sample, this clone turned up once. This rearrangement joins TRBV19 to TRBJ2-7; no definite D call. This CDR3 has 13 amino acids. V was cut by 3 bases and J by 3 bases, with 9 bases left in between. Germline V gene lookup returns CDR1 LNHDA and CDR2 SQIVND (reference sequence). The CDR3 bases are TGTGCCAGTAGTATTAACGTAGACTACGAGCAGTACTTC. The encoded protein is CASSINVDYEQYF.

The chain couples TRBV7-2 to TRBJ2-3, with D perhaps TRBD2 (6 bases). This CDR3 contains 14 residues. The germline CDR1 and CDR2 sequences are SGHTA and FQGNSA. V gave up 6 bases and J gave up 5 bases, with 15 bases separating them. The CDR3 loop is CASRIGGAKDTQYF. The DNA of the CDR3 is TGTGCCAGCAGAATAGGAGGGGCAAAAGATACGCAGTATTTT.

The CDR3 is CASSQGGFGEKLFF. CDR3 nucleotide sequence: TGTGCCAGCAGTCAGGGGGGGTTCGGTGAAAAACTGTTTTTT. V usage is TRBV6-5 and J usage is TRBJ1-4, with 7 bases identical to TRBD1. Germline CDR1 reads MNHEY; CDR2 reads SVGAGI. The CDR3 length is 14 residues. The V gene end was trimmed by 5 bases and the J gene end by 7 bases; junction bases not matched to a gene: 7.

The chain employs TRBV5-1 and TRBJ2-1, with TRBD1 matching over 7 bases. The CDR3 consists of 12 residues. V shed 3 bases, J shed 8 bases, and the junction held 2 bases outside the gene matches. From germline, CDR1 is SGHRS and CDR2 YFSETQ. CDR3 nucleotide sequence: TGCGCCAGCAGCTCCAGGGGGTATGAGCAGTTCTTC. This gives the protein CASSSRGYEQFF.

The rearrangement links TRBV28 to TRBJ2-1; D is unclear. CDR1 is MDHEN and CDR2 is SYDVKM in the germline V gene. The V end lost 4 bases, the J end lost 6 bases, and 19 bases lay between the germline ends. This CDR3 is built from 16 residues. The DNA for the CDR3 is TGTGCCAGCAGTTCCCAAATAACTCGCTTATCCAATGAGCAGTTCTTC. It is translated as CASSSQITRLSNEQFF.

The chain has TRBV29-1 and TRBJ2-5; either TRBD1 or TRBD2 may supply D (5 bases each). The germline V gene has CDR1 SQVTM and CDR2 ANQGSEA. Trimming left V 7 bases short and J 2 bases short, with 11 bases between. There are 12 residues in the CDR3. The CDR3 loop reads CSARDGQETQYF. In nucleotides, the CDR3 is TGCAGCGCGAGGGACGGACAAGAGACCCAGTACTTC.

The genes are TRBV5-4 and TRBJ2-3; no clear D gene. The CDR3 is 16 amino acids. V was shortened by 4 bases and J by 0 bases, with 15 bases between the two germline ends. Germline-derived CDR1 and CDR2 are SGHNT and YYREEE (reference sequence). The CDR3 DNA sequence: TGTGCCAGCAGCCCGAAGGCAGGCAAAAGCACAGATACGCAGTATTTT. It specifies CASSPKAGKSTDTQYF.

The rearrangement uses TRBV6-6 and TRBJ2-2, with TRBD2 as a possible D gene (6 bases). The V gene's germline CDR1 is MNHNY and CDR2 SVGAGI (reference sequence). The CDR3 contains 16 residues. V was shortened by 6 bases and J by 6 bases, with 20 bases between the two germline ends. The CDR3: CASRDTGGAGAGELFF. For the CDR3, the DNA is TGTGCCAGCAGGGATACCGGAGGGGCCGGGGCCGGGGAGCTGTTTTTT.

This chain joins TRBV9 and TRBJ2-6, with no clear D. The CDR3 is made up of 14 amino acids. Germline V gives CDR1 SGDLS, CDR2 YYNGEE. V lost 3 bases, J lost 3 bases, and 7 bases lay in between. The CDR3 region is CASSGPGGANVLTF. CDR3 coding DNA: TGTGCCAGCAGCGGGCCGGGTGGGGCCAACGTCCTGACTTTC.

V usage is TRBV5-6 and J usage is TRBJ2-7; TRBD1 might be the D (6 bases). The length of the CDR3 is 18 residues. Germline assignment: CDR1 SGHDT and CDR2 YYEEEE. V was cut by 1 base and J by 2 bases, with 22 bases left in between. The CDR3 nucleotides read TGTGCCAGCAGCTTGTATTCCATCCGAGACAGGTACACCTACGAGCAGTACTTC. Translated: CASSLYSIRDRYTYEQYF.

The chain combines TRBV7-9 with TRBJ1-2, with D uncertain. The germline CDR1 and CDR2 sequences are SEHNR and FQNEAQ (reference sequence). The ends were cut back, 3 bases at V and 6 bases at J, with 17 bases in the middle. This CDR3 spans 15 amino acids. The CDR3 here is CASSLGPGQQDGYTF. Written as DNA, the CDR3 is TGTGCCAGCAGCTTGGGCCCGGGCCAGCAAGATGGCTACACCTTC.

CDR3 DNA sequence: TGTGCCAGCAGCTTAGTTAGCCAGGCCGAGCAGTACTTC. It codes for CASSLVSQAEQYF. V and J are TRBV7-9 and TRBJ2-7; no clear D. Trimming cost V 1 base and J 6 bases, with 10 bases left between them. CDR3 length: 13 amino acids. Germline lookup yields CDR1 SEHNR and CDR2 FQNEAQ (reference sequence).

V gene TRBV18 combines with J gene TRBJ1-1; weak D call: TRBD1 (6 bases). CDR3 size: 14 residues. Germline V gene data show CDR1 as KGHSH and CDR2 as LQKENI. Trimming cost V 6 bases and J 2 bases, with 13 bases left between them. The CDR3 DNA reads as TGTGCCAGCTCCCCCGGGACATCAAACACTGAAGCTTTCTTT. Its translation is CASSPGTSNTEAFF.

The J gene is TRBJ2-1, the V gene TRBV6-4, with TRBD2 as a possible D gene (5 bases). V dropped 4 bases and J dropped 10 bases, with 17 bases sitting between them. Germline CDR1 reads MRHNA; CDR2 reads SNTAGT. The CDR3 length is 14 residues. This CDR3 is CASSVMNEGGEQFF. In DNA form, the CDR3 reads TGTGCCAGCAGTGTAATGAATGAGGGCGGCGAGCAGTTCTTC.

CDR3 region: CASSQGPLEKLFF. The CDR3 DNA is TGCGCCAGCAGCCAAGGACCCCTTGAAAAACTGTTTTTT. V usage is TRBV4-1 and J usage is TRBJ1-4; D is ambiguous. Germline V gene data show CDR1 as MGHRA and CDR2 as YSYEKL. Trimming took off 1 base at V and 7 bases at J, with 7 bases between the two ends. The CDR3 extends over 13 amino acids.

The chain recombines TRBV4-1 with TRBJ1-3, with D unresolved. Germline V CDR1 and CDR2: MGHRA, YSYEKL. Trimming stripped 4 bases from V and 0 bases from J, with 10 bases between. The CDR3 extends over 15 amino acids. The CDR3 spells CASSLDPSSGNTIYF. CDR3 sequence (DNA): TGCGCCAGCAGCCTCGACCCGAGCTCTGGAAACACCATATATTTT.

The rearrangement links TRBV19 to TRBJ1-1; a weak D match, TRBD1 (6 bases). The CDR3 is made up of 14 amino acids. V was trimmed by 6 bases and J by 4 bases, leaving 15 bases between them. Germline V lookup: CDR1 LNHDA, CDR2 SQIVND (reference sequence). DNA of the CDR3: TGTGCCAGTAGGGGCCGGGACATCCGCACTGAAGCTTTCTTT. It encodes CASRGRDIRTEAFF.

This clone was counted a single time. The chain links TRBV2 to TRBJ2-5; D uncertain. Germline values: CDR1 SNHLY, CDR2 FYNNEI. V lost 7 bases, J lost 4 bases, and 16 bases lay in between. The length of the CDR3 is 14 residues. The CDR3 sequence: CASNRIRTGETQYF. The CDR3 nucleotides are TGTGCCAGCAATAGGATCAGGACCGGAGAGACCCAGTACTTC.

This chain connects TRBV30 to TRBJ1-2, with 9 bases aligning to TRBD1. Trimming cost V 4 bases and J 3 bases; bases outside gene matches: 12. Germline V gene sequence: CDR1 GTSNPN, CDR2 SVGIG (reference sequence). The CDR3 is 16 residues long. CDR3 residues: CAWNPPDRGTDYGYTF. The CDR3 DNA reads TGTGCCTGGAATCCCCCTGACAGGGGGACGGACTATGGCTACACCTTC.

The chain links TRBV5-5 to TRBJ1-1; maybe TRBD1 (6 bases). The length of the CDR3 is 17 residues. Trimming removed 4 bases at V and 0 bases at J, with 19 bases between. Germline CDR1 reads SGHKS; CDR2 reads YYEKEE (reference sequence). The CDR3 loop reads CASSKKIPGTMNTEAFF. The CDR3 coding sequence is TGTGCCAGCAGCAAGAAAATACCCGGGACAATGAACACTGAAGCTTTCTTT.

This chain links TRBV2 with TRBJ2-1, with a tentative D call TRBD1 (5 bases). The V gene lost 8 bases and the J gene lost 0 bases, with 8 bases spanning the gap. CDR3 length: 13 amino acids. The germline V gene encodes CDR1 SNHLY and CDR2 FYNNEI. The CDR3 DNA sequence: TGTGCCAGCTTGGGGCGCTCCTACAATGAGCAGTTCTTC. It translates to CASLGRSYNEQFF.

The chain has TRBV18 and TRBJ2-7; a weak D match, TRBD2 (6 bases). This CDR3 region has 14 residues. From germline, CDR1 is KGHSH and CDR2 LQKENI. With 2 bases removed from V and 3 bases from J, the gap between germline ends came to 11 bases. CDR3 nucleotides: TGTGCCAGCTCACCAACCGGGACTTACTACGAGCAGTACTTC. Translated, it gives CASSPTGTYYEQYF.

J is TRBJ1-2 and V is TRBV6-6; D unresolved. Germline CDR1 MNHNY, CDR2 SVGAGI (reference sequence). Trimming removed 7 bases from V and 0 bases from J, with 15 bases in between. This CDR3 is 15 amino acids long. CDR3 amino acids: CASTMPETANYGYTF. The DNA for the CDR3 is TGTGCCAGCACCATGCCCGAGACGGCTAACTATGGCTACACCTTC.

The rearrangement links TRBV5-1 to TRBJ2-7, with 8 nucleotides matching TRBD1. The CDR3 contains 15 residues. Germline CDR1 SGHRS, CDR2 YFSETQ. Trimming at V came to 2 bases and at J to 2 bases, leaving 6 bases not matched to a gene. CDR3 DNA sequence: TGCGCCAGCAGCTTAAGAGGACAGGGACCCTACGAGCAGTACTTC. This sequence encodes CASSLRGQGPYEQYF.